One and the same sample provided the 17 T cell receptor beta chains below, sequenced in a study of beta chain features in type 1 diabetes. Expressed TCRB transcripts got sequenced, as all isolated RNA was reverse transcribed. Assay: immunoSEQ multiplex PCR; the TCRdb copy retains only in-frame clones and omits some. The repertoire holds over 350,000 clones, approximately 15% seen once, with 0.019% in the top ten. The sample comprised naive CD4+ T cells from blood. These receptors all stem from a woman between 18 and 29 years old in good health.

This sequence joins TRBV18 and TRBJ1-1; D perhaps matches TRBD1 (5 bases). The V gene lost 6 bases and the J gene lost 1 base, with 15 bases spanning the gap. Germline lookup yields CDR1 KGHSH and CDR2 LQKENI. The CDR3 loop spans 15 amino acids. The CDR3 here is CASSGRELGNTEAFF. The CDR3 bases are TGTGCCAGCTCCGGCAGGGAACTCGGGAACACTGAAGCTTTCTTT. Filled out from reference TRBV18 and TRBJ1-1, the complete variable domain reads NAGVMQNPRHLVRRRGQEARLRCSPMKGHSHVYWYRQLPEEGLKFMVYLQKENIIDESGMPKERFSAEFPKEGPSILRIQQVVRGDSAAYFCASSGRELGNTEAFFGQGTRLTVV.

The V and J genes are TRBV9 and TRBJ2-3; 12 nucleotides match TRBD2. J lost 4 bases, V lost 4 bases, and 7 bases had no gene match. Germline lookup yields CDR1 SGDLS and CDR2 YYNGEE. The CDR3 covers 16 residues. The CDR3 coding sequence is TGTGCCAGCAGCATTAGGACTAGCGGGATGCCAGATACGCAGTATTTT. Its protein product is CASSIRTSGMPDTQYF.

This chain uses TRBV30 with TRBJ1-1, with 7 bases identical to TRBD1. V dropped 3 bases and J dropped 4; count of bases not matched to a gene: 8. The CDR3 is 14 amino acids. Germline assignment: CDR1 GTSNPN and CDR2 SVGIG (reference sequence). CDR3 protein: CAWRYPDRATEAFF. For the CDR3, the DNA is TGTGCCTGGAGGTACCCCGACAGGGCCACTGAAGCTTTCTTT.

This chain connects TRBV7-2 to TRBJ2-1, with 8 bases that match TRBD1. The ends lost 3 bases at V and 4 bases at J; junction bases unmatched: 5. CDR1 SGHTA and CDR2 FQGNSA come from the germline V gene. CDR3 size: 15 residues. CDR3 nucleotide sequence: TGTGCCAGCAGCTTCTCAGGGGGCGATTACAATGAGCAGTTCTTC. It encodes CASSFSGGDYNEQFF.

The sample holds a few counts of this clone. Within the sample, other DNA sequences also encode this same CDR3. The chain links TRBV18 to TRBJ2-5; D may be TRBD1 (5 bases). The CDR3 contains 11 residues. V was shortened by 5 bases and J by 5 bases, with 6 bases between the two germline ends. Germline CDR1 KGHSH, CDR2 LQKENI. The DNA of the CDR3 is TGTGCCAGCTCATCAGGGGAGACCCAGTACTTC. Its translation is CASSSGETQYF.

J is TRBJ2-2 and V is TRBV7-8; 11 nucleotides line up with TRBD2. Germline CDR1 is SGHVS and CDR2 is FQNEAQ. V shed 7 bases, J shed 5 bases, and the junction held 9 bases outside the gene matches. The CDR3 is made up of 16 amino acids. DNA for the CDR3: TGTGCCAGCATTCGACCGGGACTAGCGGTTACCGGGGAGCTGTTTTTT. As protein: CASIRPGLAVTGELFF. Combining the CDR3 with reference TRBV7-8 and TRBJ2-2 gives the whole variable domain GAGVSQSPRYKVAKRGQDVALRCDPISGHVSLFWYQQALGQGPEFLTYFQNEAQLDKSGLPSDRFFAERPEGSVSTLKIQRTQQEDSAVYLCASIRPGLAVTGELFFGEGSRLTVL.

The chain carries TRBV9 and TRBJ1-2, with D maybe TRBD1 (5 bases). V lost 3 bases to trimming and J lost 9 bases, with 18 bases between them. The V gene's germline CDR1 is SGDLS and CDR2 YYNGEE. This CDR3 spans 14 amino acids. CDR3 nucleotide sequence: TGTGCCAGCAGCGAACCTCCCCGGGGGGGAAGCTACACCTTC. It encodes CASSEPPRGGSYTF.

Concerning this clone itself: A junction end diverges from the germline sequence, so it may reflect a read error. CDR3 region: CASGRNPGELFF. The CDR3 nucleotides are TGTGCTAGCGGGAGGAACCCCGGGGAGCTGTTTTTT. This chain uses TRBV5-6 with TRBJ2-2, with 10 bases that match TRBD2. Germline V gives CDR1 SGHDT, CDR2 YYEEEE. The CDR3 totals 12 residues.

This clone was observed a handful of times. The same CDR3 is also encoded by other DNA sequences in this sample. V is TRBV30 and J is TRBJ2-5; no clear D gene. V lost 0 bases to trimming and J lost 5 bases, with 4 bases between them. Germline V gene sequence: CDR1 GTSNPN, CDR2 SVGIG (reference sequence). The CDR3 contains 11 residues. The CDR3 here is CAWSVRETQYF. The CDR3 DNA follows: TGTGCCTGGAGTGTACGGGAGACCCAGTACTTC.

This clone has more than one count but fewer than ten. Here the CDR3 reads CASRETSGRTGELFF. The CDR3 DNA is TGTGCCAGTCGCGAGACTAGCGGGAGAACCGGGGAGCTGTTTTTT. This chain joins TRBV19 and TRBJ2-2, with 12 bases identical to TRBD2. The germline V gene encodes CDR1 LNHDA and CDR2 SQIVND (reference sequence). Germline trimming cut 8 bases from V and 5 bases from J; bases unmatched to any gene: 6. This CDR3 contains 15 residues.

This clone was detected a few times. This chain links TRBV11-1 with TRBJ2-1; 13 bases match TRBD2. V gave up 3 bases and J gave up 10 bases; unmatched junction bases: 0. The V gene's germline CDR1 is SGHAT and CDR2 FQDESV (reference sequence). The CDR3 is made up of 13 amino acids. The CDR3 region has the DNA TGTGCCAGCAGCTTGGGACTAGCGGGAGAGCAGTTCTTC. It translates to CASSLGLAGEQFF.

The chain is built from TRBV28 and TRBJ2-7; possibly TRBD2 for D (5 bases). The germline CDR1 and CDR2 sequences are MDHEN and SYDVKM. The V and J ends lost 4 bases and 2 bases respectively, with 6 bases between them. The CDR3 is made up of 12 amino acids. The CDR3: CASSSRAYEQYF. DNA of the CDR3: TGTGCCAGCAGTTCGAGGGCCTACGAGCAGTACTTC.

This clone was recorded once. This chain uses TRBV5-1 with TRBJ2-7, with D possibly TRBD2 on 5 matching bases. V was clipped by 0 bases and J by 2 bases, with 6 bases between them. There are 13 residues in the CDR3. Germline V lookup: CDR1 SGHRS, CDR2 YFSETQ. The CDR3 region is CASSLAGTYEQYF. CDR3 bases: TGCGCCAGCAGCTTGGCGGGAACCTACGAGCAGTACTTC.

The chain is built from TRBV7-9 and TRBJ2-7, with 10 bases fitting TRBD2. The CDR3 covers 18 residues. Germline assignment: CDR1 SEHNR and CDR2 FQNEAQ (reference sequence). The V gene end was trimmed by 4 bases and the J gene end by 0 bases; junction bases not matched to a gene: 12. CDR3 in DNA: TGTGCCAGCAGCTCCCCGACTAGCGGGTTGGAGAGCTCCTACGAGCAGTACTTC. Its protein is CASSSPTSGLESSYEQYF.

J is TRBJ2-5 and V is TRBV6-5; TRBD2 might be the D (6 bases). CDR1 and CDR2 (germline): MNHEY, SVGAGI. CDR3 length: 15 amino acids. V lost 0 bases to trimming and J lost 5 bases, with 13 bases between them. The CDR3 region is CASSYSPPGSETQYF. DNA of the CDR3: TGTGCCAGCAGTTACTCCCCTCCCGGGAGTGAGACCCAGTACTTC.

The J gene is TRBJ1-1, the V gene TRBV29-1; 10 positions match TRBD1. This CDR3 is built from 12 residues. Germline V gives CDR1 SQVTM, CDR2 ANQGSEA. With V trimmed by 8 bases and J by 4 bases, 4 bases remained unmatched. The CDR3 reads CSQTGGITEAFF. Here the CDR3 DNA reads TGCAGCCAGACAGGGGGCATCACTGAAGCTTTCTTT.

In DNA form, the CDR3 reads TGTGCCATCAGTGAGGGCGGGGAGGGCCAGCCCCAGCATTTT. Its protein product is CAISEGGEGQPQHF. This chain connects TRBV10-3 to TRBJ1-5; D not resolved. V lost 2 bases and J 7 bases, leaving 12 bases between the germline ends. The CDR3 sequence is 14 residues long. CDR1 and CDR2 (germline): ENHRY, SYGVKD.